Below are 26 T cell receptor beta chains sequenced from a single sample in a study of CXCR3-negative and CXCR3-positive naive CD8 T cells. 5' RACE that incorporated UMI labels was used to prepare the TRB cDNA libraries. TCRdb reanalyzed the 5' RACE reads, giving one entry per CDR3 protein sequence and no DNA. The sample holds about 57,000 distinct CDR3 sequences. The sequencing sample was made of memory CD8+ T cells from blood. The receptors stem from a human donor in good health. Some clones in this sample may be carry-over from other donors' samples.

The rearrangement joins TRBV20-1 to TRBJ2-1; the D gene TCRdb calls, TRBD2, cannot be checked with no DNA. Germline loops: CDR1 DFQATT, CDR2 SNEGSKA (reference sequence). The CDR3 extends over 14 amino acids. The CDR3 spells CSARTGLVPNEQFF.

This rearrangement joins TRBV6-2 or TRBV6-3 to TRBJ1-1; TCRdb gives TRBD1 as the D gene, but with no DNA this cannot be confirmed. CDR1 and CDR2 from the germline V gene are MNHEY and SVGEGT. The CDR3 spans 17 residues. CDR3 sequence: CASSPQAPGDWNTEAFF.

This chain links TRBV6-1 with TRBJ2-5; no DNA is available, so the TRBD2 call from TCRdb remains unchecked. Germline CDR1 and CDR2: MNHNS and SASEGT. CDR3 length equals 13 residues. CDR3: CASTSGGRKTQYF.

This chain joins TRBV12-5 and TRBJ2-1; TCRdb lists TRBD1, though no DNA is available to test this call. CDR1 LGHNT and CDR2 FRNRAP come from the germline V gene. There are 13 residues in the CDR3. CDR3 loop: CASSLGPYNEQFF.

The chain combines TRBV20-1 with TRBJ2-3. This CDR3 has 21 residues. CDR1 and CDR2 (germline): DFQATT, SNEGSKA (reference sequence). The CDR3 region is CSARDRELGRTVKRKTDTQYF.

The chain recombines TRBV4-1 with TRBJ2-7. Germline lookup yields CDR1 MGHRA and CDR2 YSYEKL. The CDR3 loop spans 15 amino acids. CDR3 residues: CASSQVGASGYEQYF.

The gene calls are TRBV6-2 or TRBV6-3 and TRBJ2-1; as DNA is missing, the TRBD2 call by TCRdb cannot be tested. CDR1 and CDR2 (germline): MNHEY, SVGEGT. CDR3 size: 14 residues. CDR3 sequence reads: CASSPMGLDDEQFF.

The V call is TRBV27, the J call TRBJ2-3; TCRdb calls TRBD1, which cannot be checked without DNA. CDR1 and CDR2 from the germline V gene are MNHEY and SMNVEV (reference sequence). The CDR3 has 14 amino acids. CDR3 sequence reads: CASSPPSYSGVQYF.

Frequency places this clonotype as medium-sized. V usage is TRBV6-2 or TRBV6-3 and J usage is TRBJ2-5; the TRBD2 assignment by TCRdb is unverifiable without DNA. This CDR3 is built from 13 residues. The V gene's germline CDR1 is MNHEY and CDR2 SVGEGT. The CDR3 here is CASSDRAHETQYF.

The chain's CDR3 is CASSLADEDGEQFF. This rearrangement joins TRBV5-4 to TRBJ2-1. The CDR3 has 14 amino acids. Germline V CDR1 and CDR2: SGHNT, YYREEE (reference sequence).

The chain carries TRBV5-6 and TRBJ1-1. The germline V gene encodes CDR1 SGHDT and CDR2 YYEEEE. This CDR3 spans 14 amino acids. This CDR3 is CASSLGSGNTEAFF.

The rearrangement links TRBV4-1 to TRBJ2-3; the TRBD1 assignment by TCRdb is unverifiable without DNA. CDR1 is MGHRA, CDR2 YSYEKL, per germline. The CDR3 has 17 amino acids. The CDR3 spells CASSQDGPAGATDTQYF.

This chain links TRBV10-2 with TRBJ1-2. CDR1 WSHSY and CDR2 SAAADI come from the germline V gene. This CDR3 contains 14 residues. This CDR3 is CASSAWTANYGYTF.

The rearrangement uses TRBV28 and TRBJ2-7. Germline-derived CDR1 and CDR2 are MDHEN and SYDVKM. The length of the CDR3 is 14 residues. CDR3 protein: CASRPGRSSYEQYF. Supplemented by reference TRBV28 and TRBJ2-7, the full variable domain reads DVKVTQSSRYLVKRTGEKVFLECVQDMDHENMFWYRQDPGLGLRLIYFSYDVKMKEKGDIPEGYSVSREKKERFSLILESASTNQTSMYLCASRPGRSSYEQYFGPGTRLTVT.

The rearrangement joins TRBV18 to TRBJ2-7; the TRBD2 assignment by TCRdb is unverifiable without DNA. The CDR3 spans 15 residues. Germline V gene lookup returns CDR1 KGHSH and CDR2 LQKENI. CDR3: CASSPRDSYPYEQYF.

The gene calls are TRBV2 and TRBJ2-1; TCRdb selects TRBD1, and the lack of DNA leaves this call unchecked. CDR3 size: 14 residues. Germline V gives CDR1 SNHLY, CDR2 FYNNEI. CDR3 protein: CASTQLPGQREQFF.

This rearrangement joins TRBV7-8 to TRBJ2-1; TCRdb calls TRBD2, which cannot be checked without DNA. Germline CDR1 reads SGHVS; CDR2 reads FQNEAQ. The CDR3 has 14 amino acids. CDR3 loop: CASSPLPSSDEQFF.

The chain links TRBV4-2 to TRBJ1-2; TCRdb calls TRBD1, which cannot be checked without DNA. The germline CDR1 and CDR2 sequences are LGHNA and YNFKEQ. This CDR3 comprises 13 residues. The CDR3 here is CASSQVEDRSYTF.

The chain joins TRBV4-1 to TRBJ2-5. CDR3 size: 15 residues. The V gene's germline CDR1 is MGHRA and CDR2 YSYEKL. CDR3 protein: CASSQDVTADKTQYF.

V usage is TRBV7-9 and J usage is TRBJ2-1; TCRdb designates TRBD1, a call that cannot be tested without DNA. The CDR3 covers 15 residues. CDR1 is SEHNR and CDR2 is FQNEAQ in the germline V gene (reference sequence). CDR3 in amino acids: CASPGKGDSYNEQFF.

The rearrangement links TRBV6-5 to TRBJ2-1; the TCRdb D gene call, TRBD2, has no DNA to confirm it. The CDR3 totals 14 residues. Germline CDR1 MNHEY, CDR2 SVGAGI. The CDR3 is CATALADSYNEQFF.

The CDR3 loop reads CASSYSRGGNQPQHF. V gene TRBV6-5 combines with J gene TRBJ1-5; TCRdb gives TRBD1 as the D gene, but with no DNA this cannot be confirmed. The CDR3 is 15 residues long. Germline lookup yields CDR1 MNHEY and CDR2 SVGAGI.

The rearrangement links TRBV20-1 to TRBJ2-1; TCRdb returns TRBD1, unconfirmable since there is no DNA. The CDR3 is 15 amino acids. Germline values: CDR1 DFQATT, CDR2 SNEGSKA (reference sequence). CDR3: CSARQGTGDYNEQFF.

The genes are TRBV29-1 and TRBJ2-3; lacking DNA, the TRBD1 call made by TCRdb goes unchecked. CDR3 length: 13 amino acids. The germline V gene encodes CDR1 SQVTM and CDR2 ANQGSEA. The CDR3 protein is CSVRGPNTDTQYF.

The V gene is TRBV30, the J gene TRBJ2-7. The germline V gene encodes CDR1 GTSNPN and CDR2 SVGIG (reference sequence). The CDR3 is 13 residues long. The CDR3 region is CAWGLRGSYEQYF.

The V gene is TRBV7-9, the J gene TRBJ2-7; TCRdb outputs TRBD1, but without DNA this stays unchecked. The CDR3 spans 15 residues. Germline CDR1 SEHNR, CDR2 FQNEAQ (reference sequence). The CDR3 spells CASSSIMDRFYEQYF. Looking up the rest from reference TRBV7-9 and TRBJ2-7 gives the full variable domain: DTGVSQNPRHKITKRGQNVTFRCDPISEHNRLYWYRQTLGQGPEFLTYFQNEAQLEKSRLLSDRFSAERPKGSFSTLEIQRTEQGDSAMYLCASSSIMDRFYEQYFGPGTRLTVT.